This record covers a single T cell receptor beta chain. The data are from a study of blood T cell repertoires in COVID-19. About the study: Samples came from the United States, Italy and Spain, spanning acute and convalescent COVID-19. Sample material is recorded as cDNA or gDNA derived from T cells, B-cell-depleted T cells, or PBMCs.

In the original processing: Amplification with reference gene primers provided the estimates of nucleated cell counts. TCRdb's table, derived via immunoSEQ multiplex PCR, lists solely in-frame clones and lacks some. V and J calls and clone size come straight from that table; D and trimming were deduced from the DNA. The sample lists roughly 380,000 clones; 89% were seen once. Followed over time, Seattle patients had been enrolled while infection was active. The CDR3 extends over 16 amino acids. V was pared by 3 bases and J by 4 bases, with 13 bases between. Looked up from germline, CDR1 is MDHEN and CDR2 is SYDVKM.

This clonotype originated in a woman aged 35 to 49 with COVID-19, enrolled during active disease. The genes are TRBV28 and TRBJ2-6, with a possible D match to TRBD1 (6 bases). Material: peripheral blood. CDR3 in DNA: TGTGCCAGCAGTTTCGCAGGGGCGCGGGGGGCCAACGTCCTGACTTTC. It encodes CASSFAGARGANVLTF.